This T cell receptor (beta chain) was captured by sequencing in a study of blood T cell repertoires in COVID-19. Study background: Samples of COVID-19 (acute and convalescent) were obtained from the United States, Italy and Spain. PBMCs, B-cell-depleted T cells, or T cells were the source of the cDNA or gDNA that made up the material.

Authors' analysis steps: For nucleated cells, counts were estimated from reference gene primer amplification. This table comes from immunoSEQ multiplex PCR, and its TCRdb copy is limited to in-frame clones, with some not included. V and J calls and clone size are given by that table; D and trimming were obtained from the DNA. The sample includes fewer than 200,000 clones, roughly 85% of them seen just once. The germline gives CDR1 MDHEN, CDR2 SYDVKM. The J segment lost 7 bases and the V segment lost 5 bases, leaving 10 bases of the junction unmatched. The CDR3 totals 15 residues. The chain recombines TRBV28 with TRBJ1-2; 10 nucleotides agree with TRBD1. The sample was peripheral blood. The TCR comes from a man in his fifties or sixties with active or convalescent COVID-19. The CDR3 is CASSPSGQGTAGYTF. The CDR3 DNA reads as TGTGCCAGCAGTCCTTCGGGACAGGGGACGGCTGGCTACACCTTC.